A single sample gave rise to the 20 T cell receptor beta chains below, sequenced in a study of cytotoxic CD8 clonotypes in ibrutinib-treated CLL. TCRdb's copy holds only in-frame clones and misses some; the assay was immunoSEQ multiplex PCR. The repertoire holds 150,000 to 200,000 clones, with 70% to 90% as singletons. Sequenced material: PBMCs, taken at disease progression, from a patient treated with ibrutinib. These receptors all come from a human donor with chronic lymphocytic leukemia.

This sequence joins TRBV7-9 and TRBJ1-2; 7 positions match TRBD1. The CDR3 is 14 amino acids. CDR1 SEHNR and CDR2 FQNEAQ come from the germline V gene (reference sequence). V was clipped by 5 bases and J by 8 bases; unmatched bases: 11. The CDR3 loop is CASSAGTAREGYTF. CDR3 DNA sequence: TGTGCCAGCAGCGCCGGGACAGCGAGGGAAGGCTACACCTTC.

The chain has TRBV4-1 and TRBJ2-2; 8 nucleotides line up with TRBD1. V shed 0 bases, J shed 3 bases, and the junction held 6 bases outside the gene matches. Germline V lookup: CDR1 MGHRA, CDR2 YSYEKL. The CDR3 is 17 residues long. The DNA for the CDR3 is TGCGCCAGCAGCCAAGAACCGAAGACAGGGGACACCGGGGAGCTGTTTTTT. It specifies CASSQEPKTGDTGELFF.

The V call is TRBV28, the J call TRBJ1-2, with a tentative D call TRBD1 (5 bases). V was pared by 3 bases and J by 0 bases, with 14 bases between. The CDR3 consists of 16 residues. CDR1 MDHEN and CDR2 SYDVKM come from the germline V gene. CDR3 in DNA: TGTGCCAGCAGTTTTCTTTTCCGGGGGGCTAACTATGGCTACACCTTC. Amino acid sequence: CASSFLFRGANYGYTF.

The chain couples TRBV4-2 to TRBJ2-1, with a weak D call TRBD2 (6 bases). V was cut by 0 bases and J by 2 bases, with 11 bases left in between. Germline CDR1 and CDR2: LGHNA and YNFKEQ. CDR3 length: 16 residues. The CDR3 DNA reads TGTGCCAGCAGCCAAGAGGGACTTGCTGCCTACAATGAGCAGTTCTTC. Translation: CASSQEGLAAYNEQFF.

V gene TRBV6-5 combines with J gene TRBJ2-1, with 7 bases lining up with TRBD2. The V gene's germline CDR1 is MNHEY and CDR2 SVGAGI. The CDR3 contains 15 residues. V shed 5 bases and J 3 bases; nucleotides not matched to a gene: 7. The CDR3 region has the DNA TGTGCCAGCAGTCGGGCGGGGGAACGCTACAATGAGCAGTTCTTC. Translation gives CASSRAGERYNEQFF.

A word on this clone: At one boundary the junction diverges from the germline segment, which might be a read error. The CDR3 is CASSFLIREPGLAQHF. DNA for the CDR3: TGTGCCAGCAGCTTCCTAATTAGGGAGCCGGGACTAGCGCAACATTTT. This chain links TRBV7-3 with TRBJ2-3; TRBD2 agrees at 10 bases. The germline gives CDR1 SGHTA, CDR2 FQGTGA. The CDR3 consists of 16 residues.

The V and J genes are TRBV29-1 and TRBJ2-1; D is possibly TRBD1 (5 bases). The germline V and J ends were trimmed by 4 bases and 4 bases, with 11 bases remaining between them. The CDR3 has 13 amino acids. CDR1 and CDR2 from the germline V gene are SQVTM and ANQGSEA. The CDR3 coding sequence is TGCAGCGTTGGGACACCCCGATACAATGAGCAGTTCTTC. It translates to CSVGTPRYNEQFF.

This chain connects TRBV27 to TRBJ2-6; 10 bases match TRBD2. The trim removed 2 bases at V and 0 bases at J, leaving 4 bases unmatched. Germline CDR1 and CDR2: MNHEY and SMNVEV (reference sequence). The CDR3 covers 18 residues. CDR3 nucleotides: TGTGCCAGCAGTTTAACTAGCGGGACCAGCTCTGGGGCCAACGTCCTGACTTTC. This codes for CASSLTSGTSSGANVLTF. Filled out from reference TRBV27 and TRBJ2-6, the complete variable domain reads EAQVTQNPRYLITVTGKKLTVTCSQNMNHEYMSWYRQDPGLGLRQIYYSMNVEVTDKGDVPEGYKVSRKEKRNFPLILESPSPNQTSLYFCASSLTSGTSSGANVLTFGAGSRLTVL.

The chain is built from TRBV27 and TRBJ1-5; D gene uncertain. V lost 4 bases and J lost 6, with 10 bases in between. Germline CDR1 MNHEY, CDR2 SMNVEV (reference sequence). This CDR3 is 13 amino acids long. The CDR3 nucleotides read TGTGCCAGCAGTTGGTCGGGGTCTCAGCCCCAGCATTTT. This codes for CASSWSGSQPQHF.

V and J are TRBV7-7 and TRBJ2-1; 9 nucleotides align to TRBD1. Germline V gene sequence: CDR1 SSHAT, CDR2 FNYEAQ (reference sequence). This CDR3 region has 15 residues. The junction had 10 bases not matched to a gene; V was cut back by 5 bases and J by 8 bases. The CDR3 here is CASSRGGTGSYEQFF. CDR3 nucleotides: TGTGCCAGCAGCCGGGGCGGGACAGGGTCCTATGAGCAGTTCTTC.

This clone was seen ten or more times. The chain combines TRBV27 with TRBJ2-5; the D gene is possibly TRBD2 (5 bases). The CDR3 loop spans 14 amino acids. Germline CDR1 and CDR2: MNHEY and SMNVEV (reference sequence). Deletions cut 2 bases from V and 4 bases from J, with 11 bases between. The CDR3 reads CASSLTSAGETQYF. CDR3 bases: TGTGCCAGCAGTTTAACGTCCGCGGGAGAGACCCAGTACTTC.

CDR3 amino acids: CASSPGQRNTIYF. The CDR3, as DNA: TGTGCCAGCTCACCAGGGCAGCGAAACACCATATATTTT. The chain recombines TRBV18 with TRBJ1-3; D not certain. The CDR3 runs to 13 residues. Germline values: CDR1 KGHSH, CDR2 LQKENI. V lost 2 bases, J lost 5 bases, and 7 bases lay in between.

CDR3 coding DNA: TGTGCCTGGAGGGCCGGGACAGGGGGTTTTGAGAGCAATCAGCCCCAGCATTTT. Encoded protein: CAWRAGTGGFESNQPQHF. V gene TRBV30 combines with J gene TRBJ1-5; 11 nucleotides match TRBD1. Trimming removed 3 bases from V and 1 base from J; junction bases left unmatched: 11. Germline V gene lookup returns CDR1 GTSNPN and CDR2 SVGIG (reference sequence). The CDR3 runs 18 residues.

The genes are TRBV6-6 and TRBJ2-3; D is uncertain. From germline, CDR1 is MNHNY and CDR2 SVGAGI (reference sequence). This CDR3 contains 15 residues. The V end was cut by 5 bases, the J end by 0 bases, with 12 bases between. The CDR3 is CASSLRSGSTDTQYF. The CDR3 nucleotides read TGTGCCAGCAGTCTTCGCTCGGGCAGCACAGATACGCAGTATTTT.

The chain links TRBV7-2 to TRBJ2-1; 10 nucleotides line up with TRBD2. Per germline, CDR1 SGHTA and CDR2 FQGNSA. Trimming took 4 bases from V and 6 from J; bases not matched to a gene: 3. The CDR3 loop spans 14 amino acids. This CDR3 is CASSWGLAPNEQFF. For the CDR3, the DNA is TGTGCCAGCAGCTGGGGACTAGCGCCCAATGAGCAGTTCTTC. Supplemented by reference TRBV7-2 and TRBJ2-1, the full variable domain reads GAGVSQSPSNKVTEKGKDVELRCDPISGHTALYWYRQSLGQGLEFLIYFQGNSAPDKSGLPSDRFSAERTGGSVSTLTIQRTQQEDSAVYLCASSWGLAPNEQFFGPGTRLTVL.

The gene calls are TRBV25-1 and TRBJ2-7, with unresolved D. Per the germline V gene, CDR1 is MGHDK and CDR2 is SYGVNS. This CDR3 spans 14 amino acids. V gave up 3 bases and J gave up 0 bases, with 9 bases separating them. CDR3 sequence: CASSDPPSSYEQYF. The DNA for the CDR3 is TGTGCCAGCAGTGATCCACCAAGCTCCTACGAGCAGTACTTC.

This clone was observed a single time. The V and J genes are TRBV7-8 and TRBJ2-7; 8 bases are a match to TRBD2. CDR1 and CDR2 (germline): SGHVS, FQNEAQ. The CDR3 has 18 residues. Trimming cost V 5 bases and J 3 bases; bases outside gene matches: 18. The CDR3 DNA reads as TGTGCCAGCAGCATACCCCGGGAGGGTATTTCATCGCTCTACGAGCAGTACTTC. As protein: CASSIPREGISSLYEQYF. Full variable domain (rest looked up from reference TRBV7-8 and TRBJ2-7): GAGVSQSPRYKVAKRGQDVALRCDPISGHVSLFWYQQALGQGPEFLTYFQNEAQLDKSGLPSDRFFAERPEGSVSTLKIQRTQQEDSAVYLCASSIPREGISSLYEQYFGPGTRLTVT.

The chain is built from TRBV7-9 and TRBJ1-5; D remains unclear. Trimming removed 4 bases from V and 3 bases from J, with 4 bases in between. The CDR3 extends over 12 amino acids. The germline CDR1 and CDR2 sequences are SEHNR and FQNEAQ (reference sequence). CDR3: CASSSNNQPQHF. The CDR3 nucleotides are TGTGCCAGCAGCTCGAACAATCAGCCCCAGCATTTT.

The rearrangement uses TRBV19 and TRBJ1-2; D unclear. CDR1 is LNHDA and CDR2 is SQIVND in the germline V gene (reference sequence). This CDR3 is built from 15 residues. Trimming took 7 bases from V and 6 from J, leaving 21 bases between them. The CDR3 coding sequence is TGTGCCAGTACCCTAAGTAGAGGGAGGTCCGATGGCTACACCTTC. Translation gives CASTLSRGRSDGYTF.

J is TRBJ2-2 and V is TRBV4-1, with 7 bases identical to TRBD1. The CDR3 totals 16 residues. V lost 1 base, J lost 4 bases, and 6 bases stayed unmatched. Germline V CDR1 and CDR2: MGHRA, YSYEKL. DNA for the CDR3: TGCGCCAGCAGCCAAGTCCAACAGGGGAGCACCGGGGAGCTGTTTTTT. Amino acids: CASSQVQQGSTGELFF.